This T cell receptor beta chain was sequenced in a study of blood T cell repertoires in COVID-19. As processed by the authors: Estimated nucleated cell counts came from reference gene primer amplification. The data were produced by immunoSEQ multiplex PCR, yet TCRdb's version contains in-frame clones alone and is incomplete. That table furnishes V, J and clone size, whereas the DNA furnished D and trimming. The profile shows about 190,000 clones, approximately 78% of them singletons. The sequenced sample consisted of peripheral blood. The TCR sequence derives from a woman older than 75 with active or convalescent COVID-19.

CDR3 coding DNA: TGTGCCAGCAGCCAGGGTCCTAGGTCAGATAGACAAGAGACCCAGTACTTC. Protein: CASSQGPRSDRQETQYF. The chain has TRBV3-1 (or the pseudogene TRBV3-2) and TRBJ2-5, with unresolved D. This CDR3 has 17 residues. The V gene's germline CDR1 is LGHDT and CDR2 YNNKEL (reference sequence). V lost 3 bases to trimming and J lost 2 bases, with 19 bases between them.